This T cell receptor (beta chain) was identified in a study of OX40 agonist ivuxolimab in advanced cancers. Study details: Prior checkpoint blockade (anti-PD-1, anti-PD-L1 or anti-CTLA-4) was permitted; under 50% had it.

J was trimmed by 15 bases and V by 0 bases; bases with no gene match: 8. From germline, CDR1 is LNHDA and CDR2 SQIVND (reference sequence). The CDR3 is 13 amino acids. General study findings and limits: Among the lowest peripheral clonal expansion occurred in 0.1-3.0 mg/kg partial responders. On average, a greater number of expanded clones characterised CD8+ T cells relative to CD4+. Certain nonresponders likewise exhibited a low normalized T-cell clonal expansion.

As to this clone: Its antigen is currently unknown.

Sequencing was performed with immunoSEQ multiplex PCR; in TCRdb, only in-frame clones are kept and a portion is missing. The data contain around 79,000 clones, about nine tenths of them singletons. The source of this sequence is an adult with an advanced solid tumor such as melanoma, head and neck, liver or kidney cancer. The material was CD4+ or CD8+ T cells sorted from blood, obtained in a trial of the OX40 agonist ivuxolimab. The V call is TRBV19, the J call TRBJ2-1, with 7 bases lining up with TRBD2. This CDR3 reads CASSIDDRGLLFF. The CDR3 region has the DNA TGTGCCAGTAGTATAGATGATCGGGGACTACTGTTCTTC.